This T cell receptor (beta chain) was captured by sequencing in a study of primary melanoma T cells and metastatic recurrence. Overall study findings and caveats: Primary melanomas may harbor an effective T-cell antitumor response, authors suggested.

This clone was observed a single time. Its antigen is undetermined. Method: immunoSEQ multiplex PCR; TCRdb's copy keeps in-frame clones and lacks some. The table includes hundreds of clones, roughly 79% detected once. This CDR3 spans 13 amino acids. V was pared by 6 bases and J by 4 bases, with 3 bases of the junction left unmatched. The genes are TRBV23-1 and TRBJ1-1, with 9 positions matching TRBD1. TRBV23-1 is an ORF, with its function uncertain. What was sequenced was melanoma tumor tissue. The receptor's source is a human donor with melanoma. Written as DNA, the CDR3 is TGCGCCAGCAGCTTGACAGGGGGCACTGAAGCTTTCTTT. Amino acids: CASSLTGGTEAFF.